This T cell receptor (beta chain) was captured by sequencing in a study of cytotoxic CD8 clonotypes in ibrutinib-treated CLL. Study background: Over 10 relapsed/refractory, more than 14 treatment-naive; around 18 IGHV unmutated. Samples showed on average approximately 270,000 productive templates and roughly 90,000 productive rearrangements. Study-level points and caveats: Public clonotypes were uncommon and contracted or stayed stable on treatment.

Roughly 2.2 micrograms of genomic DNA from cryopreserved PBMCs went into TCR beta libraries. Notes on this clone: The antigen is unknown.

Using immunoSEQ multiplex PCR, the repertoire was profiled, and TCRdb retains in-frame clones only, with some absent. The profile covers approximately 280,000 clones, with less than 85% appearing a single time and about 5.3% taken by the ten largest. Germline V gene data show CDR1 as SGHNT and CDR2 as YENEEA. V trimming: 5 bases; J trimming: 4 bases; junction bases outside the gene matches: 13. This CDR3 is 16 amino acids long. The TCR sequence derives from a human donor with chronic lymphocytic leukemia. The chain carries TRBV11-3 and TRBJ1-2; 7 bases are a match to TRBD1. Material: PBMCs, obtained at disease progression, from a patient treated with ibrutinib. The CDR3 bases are TGTGCCAGCAGCACCTTCAAGGGGGCGTATCCCTATGGCTACACCTTC. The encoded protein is CASSTFKGAYPYGYTF.